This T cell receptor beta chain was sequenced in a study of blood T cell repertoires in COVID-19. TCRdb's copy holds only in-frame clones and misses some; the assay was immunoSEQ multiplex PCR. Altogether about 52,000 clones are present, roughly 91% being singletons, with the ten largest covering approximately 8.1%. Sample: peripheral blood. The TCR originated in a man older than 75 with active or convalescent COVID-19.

CDR3 DNA sequence: TGTGCCAGCAGCTCCGGTCGTGATCAGCCCCAGCATTTT. It codes for CASSSGRDQPQHF. The rearrangement links TRBV7-2 to TRBJ1-5; D not certain. CDR3 length: 13 amino acids. Per germline, CDR1 SGHTA and CDR2 FQGNSA. V lost 4 bases and J lost 5, with 9 bases in between.